The 15 T cell receptor beta chains below all came from one sample that was sequenced in a study of blood T cell repertoires in COVID-19. Clones were read by immunoSEQ multiplex PCR, and TCRdb kept only the in-frame ones, dropping some. The table includes about 280,000 clones, 85% detected once. Sample: PBMCs or T cells enriched from blood (not recorded which). The receptors stem from a woman aged 50 to 60 who had recovered from COVID-19.

Concerning this clone: Distinct nucleotide sequences in the sample also encode this CDR3. J is TRBJ1-2 and V is TRBV7-9; D might be TRBD1 (5 bases). Trimming left V 1 base short and J 4 bases short, with 7 bases between. Per the germline V gene, CDR1 is SEHNR and CDR2 is FQNEAQ (reference sequence). This CDR3 is 13 amino acids long. CDR3 in DNA: TGTGCCAGCAGCTTAGGGCAGGGCTATGGCTACACCTTC. Residues: CASSLGQGYGYTF.

The chain employs TRBV5-8 and TRBJ2-1; 11 bases align to TRBD2. The germline gives CDR1 SGHTS, CDR2 YDEGEE. CDR3 length equals 16 residues. V trimming: 5 bases; J trimming: 0 bases; junction bases outside the gene matches: 4. For the CDR3, the DNA is TGTGCCAGCAGGGATAGCGGGGGGGGCTCCTACAATGAGCAGTTCTTC. Amino acids: CASRDSGGGSYNEQFF.

The gene calls are TRBV9 and TRBJ1-1; TRBD1 aligns across 8 bases. From germline, CDR1 is SGDLS and CDR2 YYNGEE. The CDR3 sequence is 14 residues long. Trimming took 3 bases from V and 1 from J; bases not matched to a gene: 2. CDR3 in amino acids: CASSATGENTEAFF. Written as DNA, the CDR3 is TGTGCCAGCAGCGCGACAGGGGAGAACACTGAAGCTTTCTTT.

Only one count was recorded for this clone. The rearrangement joins TRBV5-1 to TRBJ2-3; 9 bases map to TRBD2. Germline CDR1 reads SGHRS; CDR2 reads YFSETQ. This CDR3 is 17 amino acids long. V shed 4 bases, J shed 5 bases, and the junction held 14 bases outside the gene matches. The DNA of the CDR3 is TGCGCCAGCAGCCATAACCGGCGGGGGGGCCGAGGAGATACGCAGTATTTT. Protein product: CASSHNRRGGRGDTQYF. The whole variable domain, remainder taken from reference TRBV5-1 and TRBJ2-3, is KAGVTQTPRYLIKTRGQQVTLSCSPISGHRSVSWYQQTPGQGLQFLFEYFSETQRNKGNFPGRFSGRQFSNSRSEMNVSTLELGDSALYLCASSHNRRGGRGDTQYFGPGTRLTVL.

This clone was detected once. The chain couples TRBV3-1 (or the pseudogene TRBV3-2) to TRBJ1-3, with TRBD1 as a possible D gene (6 bases). This CDR3 is built from 15 residues. The germline CDR1 and CDR2 sequences are LGHDT and YNNKEL (reference sequence). V was shortened by 4 bases and J by 2 bases, with 12 bases between the two germline ends. CDR3 amino acids: CASSPWQGPGNTIYF. The CDR3, as DNA: TGTGCCAGCAGCCCGTGGCAGGGGCCTGGAAACACCATATATTTT.

In regard to this clone: One end of the junction does not line up with germline, which may come from a read error. The gene calls are TRBV6-1 and TRBJ2-2; 7 nucleotides align to TRBD2. This CDR3 spans 15 amino acids. The germline CDR1 and CDR2 sequences are MNHNS and SASEGT. The CDR3 coding sequence is TGTGCCAGCAGGGAAGGACTAGGTGCCACCGGGGAGCTGTTTTTT. This codes for CASREGLGATGELFF.

This clone was counted a few times. Written as DNA, the CDR3 is TGTGCCTGGGGGACAGGGAATTCTCAGCCCCAGCATTTT. Its protein product is CAWGTGNSQPQHF. The rearrangement uses TRBV30 and TRBJ1-5; TRBD1 agrees at 9 bases. The CDR3 is 13 residues long. V was pared by 5 bases and J by 6 bases, with 5 bases of the junction left unmatched. The V gene's germline CDR1 is GTSNPN and CDR2 SVGIG (reference sequence).

CDR3 sequence reads: CASSPEVFSTGNTIYF. CDR3 in DNA: TGTGCCAGTAGTCCAGAGGTGTTTTCGACTGGAAACACCATATATTTT. This sequence joins TRBV19 and TRBJ1-3, with D unclear. V gave up 5 bases and J gave up 2 bases, with 16 bases separating them. The CDR3 loop spans 16 amino acids. In germline, CDR1 is LNHDA, CDR2 SQIVND (reference sequence). Looking up the rest from reference TRBV19 and TRBJ1-3 gives the full variable domain: DGGITQSPKYLFRKEGQNVTLSCEQNLNHDAMYWYRQDPGQGLRLIYYSQIVNDFQKGDIAEGYSVSREKKESFPLTVTSAQKNPTAFYLCASSPEVFSTGNTIYFGEGSWLTVV.

The chain has TRBV5-4 and TRBJ1-2, with D possibly matching TRBD1 (5 bases). The germline V and J ends were trimmed by 4 bases and 5 bases, with 15 bases remaining between them. The V gene's germline CDR1 is SGHNT and CDR2 YYREEE (reference sequence). The CDR3 is 14 amino acids. CDR3 loop: CASSHPQGTYGYTF. CDR3 DNA sequence: TGTGCCAGCAGCCATCCGCAGGGTACATATGGCTACACCTTC.

The gene calls are TRBV5-1 and TRBJ2-3; 9 bases are a match to TRBD2. CDR3 length: 20 amino acids. J gave up 3 bases and V 3 bases, and 20 bases lay outside the gene matches. From germline, CDR1 is SGHRS and CDR2 YFSETQ. The CDR3 loop reads CASSSTRPSLRGGETDTQYF. The CDR3 nucleotides are TGCGCCAGCAGCTCCACACGGCCTTCTCTGCGGGGGGGAGAAACAGATACGCAGTATTTT.

The J gene is TRBJ1-1, the V gene TRBV3-1 (or the pseudogene TRBV3-2), with 7 bases lining up with TRBD1. The J segment lost 8 bases and the V segment lost 0 bases, leaving 0 bases of the junction unmatched. This CDR3 comprises 12 residues. Per the germline V gene, CDR1 is LGHDT and CDR2 is YNNKEL (reference sequence). The CDR3 bases are TGTGCCAGCAGCCAAGACAGGGGGGAAGCTTTCTTT. Protein sequence: CASSQDRGEAFF.

The V and J genes are TRBV5-1 and TRBJ2-1; 10 bases are shared with TRBD1. CDR1 SGHRS and CDR2 YFSETQ come from the germline V gene. Trimming cost V 2 bases and J 7 bases; bases outside gene matches: 9. The CDR3 is made up of 16 amino acids. CDR3 sequence (DNA): TGCGCCAGCAGCTTAAGGACAGGGGGACGGGGGAATGAGCAGTTCTTC. This sequence encodes CASSLRTGGRGNEQFF. The full variable domain, with the rest looked up from reference TRBV5-1 and TRBJ2-1, is KAGVTQTPRYLIKTRGQQVTLSCSPISGHRSVSWYQQTPGQGLQFLFEYFSETQRNKGNFPGRFSGRQFSNSRSEMNVSTLELGDSALYLCASSLRTGGRGNEQFFGPGTRLTVL.

This clone was observed a few times. The genes are TRBV4-2 and TRBJ1-6, with 7 bases identical to TRBD1. The CDR3 contains 14 residues. The germline CDR1 and CDR2 sequences are LGHNA and YNFKEQ. The V and J ends lost 3 bases and 14 bases, in that order; junction bases with no gene match: 10. The CDR3 reads CASSQGQPGSALHF. In nucleotides, the CDR3 is TGTGCCAGCAGCCAGGGACAGCCGGGGTCAGCCCTCCACTTT.

As for this clone: Additional DNA sequences in this sample encode the identical CDR3. The chain employs TRBV19 and TRBJ1-1; 8 bases agree with TRBD1. The CDR3 is 13 amino acids. Germline V gives CDR1 LNHDA, CDR2 SQIVND (reference sequence). J was trimmed by 5 bases and V by 4 bases; bases with no gene match: 3. The CDR3 sequence is CASSTTGDTEAFF. The CDR3 DNA reads TGTGCCAGTAGTACGACAGGGGATACTGAAGCTTTCTTT.

The chain links TRBV7-9 to TRBJ1-5, with 9 positions matching TRBD1. Germline CDR1 is SEHNR and CDR2 is FQNEAQ (reference sequence). This CDR3 is 15 amino acids long. Losses at the gene ends were 7 bases for V and 6 bases for J; bases not matched to a gene: 10. Written as DNA, the CDR3 is TGTGCCAGCACCACAGGGGGCGCGGAGGGTCAGCCCCAGCATTTT. Protein: CASTTGGAEGQPQHF.